A single T cell receptor (beta chain) is shown here with its context. The data derive from a study of blood T cell repertoires in COVID-19. Study in general: Both acute and convalescent COVID-19 samples were obtained from the United States, Italy and Spain.

Assay used: immunoSEQ multiplex PCR; TCRdb lists only in-frame clones, some missing. Of about 150,000 clones in the sample, about 90% are singletons; the top ten hold roughly two fifths. This sequence was found in a man aged 45-65 years who had recovered from COVID-19. Sequencing was carried out using peripheral blood.

The CDR3 nucleotides read TGTGCCAGCAGTGCCACCCAGCGGGGGGGCTTCTACGAGCAGTACTTC. Protein sequence: CASSATQRGGFYEQYF. The chain couples TRBV27 to TRBJ2-7, with 10 bases fitting TRBD2. CDR1 MNHEY and CDR2 SMNVEV come from the germline V gene (reference sequence). The CDR3 is 16 amino acids. V gave up 5 bases and J gave up 3 bases; unmatched junction bases: 10.